These 25 T cell receptor beta chains were sequenced from one sample in a study of T cell responses to AZD1222 COVID-19 vaccine. Using immunoSEQ multiplex PCR, the repertoire was profiled, and TCRdb retains in-frame clones only, with some absent. The table lists 95,000 to 100,000 clones, roughly nine tenths of them singletons. Sequenced here: peripheral blood, sampled on day 0 of AZD1222 vaccination. The receptor set was obtained from an adult in good health.

The chain uses TRBV19 and TRBJ1-5; 9 bases match TRBD1. The germline gives CDR1 LNHDA, CDR2 SQIVND (reference sequence). Germline trimming cut 5 bases from V and 0 bases from J; bases unmatched to any gene: 8. The CDR3 contains 17 residues. The CDR3 nucleotides are TGTGCCAGTAGTCTCGGACAGGGGAGGGATAGCAATCAGCCCCAGCATTTT. Protein: CASSLGQGRDSNQPQHF.

This rearrangement joins TRBV10-3 to TRBJ1-1, with D possibly TRBD1 on 6 matching bases. Germline CDR1 and CDR2: ENHRY and SYGVKD. The CDR3 has 13 amino acids. Trimming removed 10 bases from V and 5 bases from J, with 17 bases in between. CDR3: CATAGGVSTEAFF. The DNA of the CDR3 is TGTGCCACCGCCGGGGGCGTGAGTACTGAAGCTTTCTTT.

The genes are TRBV7-9 and TRBJ2-3; 7 bases line up with TRBD2. With V trimmed by 0 bases and J by 0 bases, 3 bases remained unmatched. The CDR3 runs to 16 residues. In germline, CDR1 is SEHNR, CDR2 FQNEAQ (reference sequence). CDR3 DNA sequence: TGTGCCAGCAGCTTAGCGAGCGGGGCTAGCACAGATACGCAGTATTTT. Amino acid sequence: CASSLASGASTDTQYF.

This chain uses TRBV6-2 or TRBV6-3 with TRBJ2-6, with D possibly matching TRBD2 (6 bases). The CDR3 runs 15 residues. Trimming took off 5 bases at V and 3 bases at J, with 11 bases between the two ends. Germline CDR1 and CDR2: MNHEY and SVGEGT. CDR3 in amino acids: CASSHGGFGANVLTF. In nucleotides, the CDR3 is TGTGCCAGCAGTCACGGAGGGTTTGGGGCCAACGTCCTGACTTTC.

J is TRBJ1-4 and V is TRBV5-6; no firm D call. The CDR3 loop spans 16 amino acids. The V and J ends lost 1 base and 3 bases respectively, with 13 bases between them. Per the germline V gene, CDR1 is SGHDT and CDR2 is YYEEEE. CDR3 bases: TGTGCCAGCAGCTTGTACGGGCCTCAGGCTAATGAAAAACTGTTTTTT. It is translated as CASSLYGPQANEKLFF.

The V call is TRBV27, the J call TRBJ2-7, with D perhaps matching TRBD1 (6 bases). The CDR3 consists of 15 residues. Trimming cost V 1 base and J 1 base, with 11 bases left between them. Per the germline V gene, CDR1 is MNHEY and CDR2 is SMNVEV (reference sequence). This chain's CDR3 is CASSLYEGGSYEQYF. CDR3 in DNA: TGTGCCAGCAGTTTATACGAAGGGGGTTCCTACGAGCAGTACTTC.

The chain couples TRBV29-1 to TRBJ1-5, with D perhaps TRBD1 (5 bases). The germline V gene encodes CDR1 SQVTM and CDR2 ANQGSEA. V gave up 4 bases and J gave up 0 bases, with 10 bases separating them. This CDR3 is 14 amino acids long. The CDR3 loop is CSVGSGGSNQPQHF. The DNA of the CDR3 is TGCAGCGTTGGGTCGGGGGGTAGCAATCAGCCCCAGCATTTT.

The gene calls are TRBV3-1 (or the pseudogene TRBV3-2) and TRBJ2-7, with TRBD2 as a possible D gene (5 bases). The germline gives CDR1 LGHDT, CDR2 YNNKEL (reference sequence). The V and J ends lost 3 bases and 0 bases respectively, with 12 bases between them. This CDR3 has 15 residues. The DNA for the CDR3 is TGTGCCAGCAGCCAGGGCGGGTTGAGCTCCTACGAGCAGTACTTC. Amino acids: CASSQGGLSSYEQYF.

The chain recombines TRBV19 with TRBJ1-2; D is unresolved. This CDR3 spans 16 amino acids. V lost 7 bases and J 0 bases, leaving 18 bases between the germline ends. Germline CDR1 reads LNHDA; CDR2 reads SQIVND (reference sequence). The CDR3 DNA sequence: TGTGCCAGTACTTCGCGGACGGATTCCTCTAACTATGGCTACACCTTC. Translated, it gives CASTSRTDSSNYGYTF.

The chain links TRBV27 to TRBJ2-5; D is possibly TRBD1 or TRBD2 (5 bases each). Germline assignment: CDR1 MNHEY and CDR2 SMNVEV (reference sequence). V was shortened by 0 bases and J by 2 bases, with 10 bases between the two germline ends. This CDR3 is built from 15 residues. CDR3 sequence: CASSLSWGSQETQYF. The CDR3 bases are TGTGCCAGCAGTTTATCATGGGGGAGTCAAGAGACCCAGTACTTC.

This clone appeared a few times. The V gene is TRBV5-6, the J gene TRBJ1-3, with no clear D. The V end was cut by 2 bases, the J end by 3 bases, with 12 bases between. Germline V gene data show CDR1 as SGHDT and CDR2 as YYEEEE. The CDR3 extends over 15 amino acids. The DNA for the CDR3 is TGTGCCAGCAGCTTCTTTGGGGTGCGTGGAAACACCATATATTTT. Its translation: CASSFFGVRGNTIYF. The full variable domain, completed using reference TRBV5-6 and TRBJ1-3, is DAGVTQSPTHLIKTRGQQVTLRCSPKSGHDTVSWYQQALGQGPQFIFQYYEEEERQRGNFPDRFSGHQFPNYSSELNVNALLLGDSALYLCASSFFGVRGNTIYFGEGSWLTVV.

The rearrangement uses TRBV10-3 and TRBJ1-3; D not resolved. CDR3 length equals 15 residues. V lost 6 bases and J 1 base, leaving 13 bases between the germline ends. From germline, CDR1 is ENHRY and CDR2 SYGVKD. The CDR3 region has the DNA TGTGCCATCAGGACCGACGTGGGATCTGGAAACACCATATATTTT. This sequence encodes CAIRTDVGSGNTIYF.

This clone was counted once. This rearrangement joins TRBV5-1 to TRBJ2-3; D remains unclear. The germline CDR1 and CDR2 sequences are SGHRS and YFSETQ. The ends were cut back, 3 bases at V and 3 bases at J, with 14 bases in the middle. The CDR3 spans 15 residues. The DNA for the CDR3 is TGCGCCAGCAGCTCTGAGCACCGCCGTACAGATACGCAGTATTTT. Translating gives CASSSEHRRTDTQYF.

The V gene is TRBV6-2 or TRBV6-3, the J gene TRBJ2-7, with TRBD1 matching 7 bases. The CDR3 runs 14 residues. Germline V CDR1 and CDR2: MNHEY, SVGEGT. Losses at the gene ends were 2 bases for V and 7 bases for J; bases not matched to a gene: 8. Here the CDR3 DNA reads TGTGCCAGCAGTTACCTGAATCCAGGGGGAGAGCAGTACTTC. As protein: CASSYLNPGGEQYF.

This clone appeared a single time. The chain recombines TRBV6-5 with TRBJ1-5, with D possibly matching TRBD1 (6 bases). The CDR3 is 13 residues long. With 8 bases removed from V and 7 bases from J, the gap between germline ends came to 15 bases. CDR1 is MNHEY and CDR2 is SVGAGI in the germline V gene. The CDR3 DNA sequence: TGTGCCAGCGGCAGGGGTGGAGGACAGCCCCAGCATTTT. Amino acids: CASGRGGGQPQHF.

In its sample, this clone was seen a few times. This chain connects TRBV7-8 to TRBJ1-5; D gene uncertain. The V and J ends lost 2 bases and 7 bases respectively, with 18 bases between them. The CDR3 loop spans 16 amino acids. Germline CDR1 and CDR2: SGHVS and FQNEAQ. In DNA form, the CDR3 reads TGTGCCAGCAGCTTATACGAGTTCACCGCTCGCCAGCCCCAGCATTTT. Residues: CASSLYEFTARQPQHF.

The chain employs TRBV9 and TRBJ2-1; 13 positions agree with TRBD2. This CDR3 is built from 15 residues. CDR1 SGDLS and CDR2 YYNGEE come from the germline V gene. Trimming at V came to 4 bases and at J to 4 bases, leaving 2 bases not matched to a gene. The CDR3 nucleotides read TGTGCCAGCAGCCGGGGACTAGCGGGGTACAATGAGCAGTTCTTC. It encodes CASSRGLAGYNEQFF.

The sample holds one count of this clone. V is TRBV10-2 and J is TRBJ1-4, with D possibly being TRBD1 (6 bases). Germline V gene lookup returns CDR1 WSHSY and CDR2 SAAADI. V gave up 0 bases and J gave up 6 bases, with 8 bases separating them. The CDR3 runs 14 residues. In nucleotides, the CDR3 is TGCGCCAGCAGTGAGTCGGGGGCGGATGAAAAACTGTTTTTT. It translates to CASSESGADEKLFF.

The genes are TRBV24-1 and TRBJ2-1; perhaps D is TRBD1 or TRBD2 (6 bases each). CDR3 length: 14 amino acids. Trimming cost V 10 bases and J 1 base, with 13 bases left between them. CDR1 is KGHDR and CDR2 is SFDVKD in the germline V gene. The CDR3 coding sequence is TGTGCCACAGCCAGAGGGGGGTCCTACAATGAGCAGTTCTTC. The encoded protein is CATARGGSYNEQFF.

CDR3 amino acids: CASSYGGGTNSYEQYF. The CDR3 region has the DNA TGTGCCAGCAGTTATGGCGGGGGGACTAACTCCTACGAGCAGTACTTC. The rearrangement joins TRBV6-5 to TRBJ2-7, with 8 bases matching TRBD2. J was trimmed by 0 bases and V by 3 bases; bases with no gene match: 7. The germline CDR1 and CDR2 sequences are MNHEY and SVGAGI. This CDR3 has 16 residues.

This chain connects TRBV11-2 to TRBJ1-2; D is unclear. The CDR3 sequence is 14 residues long. From germline, CDR1 is SGHAT and CDR2 FQNNGV. The germline V and J ends were trimmed by 0 bases and 8 bases, with 13 bases remaining between them. The CDR3 nucleotides are TGTGCCAGCAGCTTAGACAGAGCCTCGGGGGGCTACACCTTC. It codes for CASSLDRASGGYTF.

The chain is built from TRBV20-1 and TRBJ2-7; possible D gene TRBD2, 6 bases. The germline CDR1 and CDR2 sequences are DFQATT and SNEGSKA (reference sequence). The CDR3 extends over 11 amino acids. The germline V and J ends were trimmed by 7 bases and 2 bases, with 9 bases remaining between them. The CDR3 coding sequence is TGCAGTGTGGAGGGTGCCTACGAGCAGTACTTC. Amino acids: CSVEGAYEQYF.

The rearrangement links TRBV13 to TRBJ2-7; D unresolved. The germline V and J ends were trimmed by 10 bases and 4 bases, with 14 bases remaining between them. The CDR3 is 12 residues long. The V gene's germline CDR1 is PRHDT and CDR2 FYEKMQ (reference sequence). The CDR3 region is CATSRYPYEQYF. CDR3 in DNA: TGTGCCACCTCACGGTATCCTTACGAGCAGTACTTC.

The gene calls are TRBV11-2 and TRBJ2-7; TRBD2 agrees at 7 bases. Germline trimming cut 1 base from V and 3 bases from J; bases unmatched to any gene: 9. The CDR3 has 16 residues. Germline CDR1 reads SGHAT; CDR2 reads FQNNGV. In nucleotides, the CDR3 is TGTGCCAGCAGCTTAGCGGTGGGGGGGAGAGGCTACGAGCAGTACTTC. Protein product: CASSLAVGGRGYEQYF.

This rearrangement joins TRBV24-1 to TRBJ1-4; no clear D gene. Germline V gives CDR1 KGHDR, CDR2 SFDVKD. Trimming left V 5 bases short and J 5 bases short, with 17 bases between. The CDR3 covers 16 residues. CDR3 residues: CATSGSLGLANEKLFF. As DNA, the CDR3 is TGTGCCACCAGTGGATCTTTAGGACTTGCGAATGAAAAACTGTTTTTT.